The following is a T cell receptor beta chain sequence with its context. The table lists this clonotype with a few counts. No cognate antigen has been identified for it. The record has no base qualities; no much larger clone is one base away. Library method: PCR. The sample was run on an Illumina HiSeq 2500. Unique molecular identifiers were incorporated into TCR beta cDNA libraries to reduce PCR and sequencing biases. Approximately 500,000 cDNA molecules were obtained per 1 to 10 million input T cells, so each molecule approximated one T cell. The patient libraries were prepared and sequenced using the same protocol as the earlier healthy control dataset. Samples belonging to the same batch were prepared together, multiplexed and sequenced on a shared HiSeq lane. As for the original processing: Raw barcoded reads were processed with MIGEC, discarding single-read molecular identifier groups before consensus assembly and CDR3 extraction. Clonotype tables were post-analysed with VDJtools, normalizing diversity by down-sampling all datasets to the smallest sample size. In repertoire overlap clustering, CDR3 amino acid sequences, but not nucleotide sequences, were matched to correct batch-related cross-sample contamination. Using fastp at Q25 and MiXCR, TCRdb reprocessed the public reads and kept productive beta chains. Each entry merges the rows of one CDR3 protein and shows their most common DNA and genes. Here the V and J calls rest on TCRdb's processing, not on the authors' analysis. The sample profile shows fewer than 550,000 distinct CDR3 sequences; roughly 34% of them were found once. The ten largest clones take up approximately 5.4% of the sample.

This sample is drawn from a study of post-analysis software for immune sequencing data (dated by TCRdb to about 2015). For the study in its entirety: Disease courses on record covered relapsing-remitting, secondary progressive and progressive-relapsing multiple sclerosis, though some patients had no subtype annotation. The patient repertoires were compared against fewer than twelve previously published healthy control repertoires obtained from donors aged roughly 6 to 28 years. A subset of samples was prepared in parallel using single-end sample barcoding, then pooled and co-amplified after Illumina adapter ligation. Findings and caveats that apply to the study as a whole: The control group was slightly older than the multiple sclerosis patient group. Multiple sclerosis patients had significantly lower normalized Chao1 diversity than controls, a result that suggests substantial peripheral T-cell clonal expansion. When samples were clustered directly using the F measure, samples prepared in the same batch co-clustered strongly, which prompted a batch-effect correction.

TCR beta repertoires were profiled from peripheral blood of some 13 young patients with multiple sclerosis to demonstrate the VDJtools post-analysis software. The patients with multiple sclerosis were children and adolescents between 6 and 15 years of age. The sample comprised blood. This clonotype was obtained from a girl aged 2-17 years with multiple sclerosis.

The CDR3 reads CASSLELGGGYEQFF. DNA sequence: TGTGCCAGCAGCTTAGAATTGGGCGGCGGTTATGAGCAGTTCTTC. The chain is encoded by TRBV7-2 joined to TRBJ2-1; the D gene identity is not certain. CDR1 and CDR2 are drawn from the germline V gene: SGHTA, FQGNSA. Trimming takes 1 base from V and 8 bases from J, and the germline ends sit 15 bases apart. The CDR3 covers 15 residues, taking in both the cysteine and the phenylalanine. Only the CDR3 region is kept as DNA, spanning 45 bases read in frame from base 1.